The subject of this entry is one TCR beta chain. This sample was included in a study of blood T cell repertoires in COVID-19. The overall study: The samples span acute and convalescent COVID-19 from the United States, Italy and Spain. Sources were T cells, B-cell-depleted T cells, or PBMCs; the material itself was cDNA or gDNA.

Original analysis: Reference gene primer amplification in the assay estimated nucleated cell counts. The protocol was immunoSEQ multiplex PCR, while the TCRdb copy is restricted to in-frame clones and leaves out a portion. The V and J calls and clone size were taken over from that table, and D and trimming were inferred from the DNA. Of approximately 120,000 clones in the sample, 92% were seen once. Seattle enrolled patients during active infection and tracked them longitudinally. The origin of this receptor is a man between 45 and 60 years old with COVID-19, enrolled during active disease. The sequenced material came from peripheral blood.

CDR3 amino acids: CASSLGSGAAGNTIYF. CDR3 nucleotides: TGTGCCAGCAGCTTAGGATCAGGGGCAGCTGGAAACACCATATATTTT. V gene TRBV13 combines with J gene TRBJ1-3; D may be TRBD1 (6 bases). Germline-derived CDR1 and CDR2 are PRHDT and FYEKMQ (reference sequence). Between the trimmed V and J ends, which lost 0 bases and 2 bases, there was a span of 11 bases. The CDR3 runs to 16 residues.